What follows is one T cell receptor (beta chain) and its context. The record originates from a study of blood T cell repertoires in COVID-19. Study as a whole: The study drew acute and convalescent COVID-19 samples from the United States, Italy and Spain.

The data were produced by immunoSEQ multiplex PCR, yet TCRdb's version contains in-frame clones alone and is incomplete. The sample lists around 250,000 clones, roughly 89% seen once, with about 1.5% in the top ten. The CDR3 covers 13 residues. The V gene end was trimmed by 6 bases and the J gene end by 5 bases; junction bases not matched to a gene: 4. What was sequenced was peripheral blood. The rearrangement uses TRBV12-3 or TRBV12-4 and TRBJ2-5; 9 bases match TRBD1. The origin of this receptor is a woman between 35 and 50 years old who had recovered from COVID-19. The CDR3 DNA reads as TGTGCCAGCAGAACTGACAGGGGGGAGACCCAGTACTTC. Translation gives CASRTDRGETQYF.